By sample fraction, the clone carrying this T cell receptor (beta chain) is medium-sized. Its antigen is not known. As to time point: pretreatment peripheral blood. These data belong to a study of PD-L1 blockade in urothelial cancer. Study background: Most patients, about nine tenths of the roughly 30, were males with bladder-origin cancer. Analysis of the blood was performed 3 weeks (second dose) and 6 weeks after treatment start. Regarding the study as a whole: Tumor-associated TCR clones expanded more in blood at 3 weeks in patients with durable benefit.

Synthetic TCR analog templates were added to each PCR reaction. Repertoires were generated with immunoSEQ multiplex PCR, while TCRdb's copy carries only in-frame clones and drops some. This sample has under 55,000 clones, with 88% found just once. CDR1 MNHEY and CDR2 SVGAGI come from the germline V gene. There are 15 residues in the CDR3. Losses at the gene ends were 5 bases for V and 4 bases for J; bases not matched to a gene: 10. The receptor was derived from a donor at least 40 years old with urothelial cancer. The source was PBMCs, collected around atezolizumab (anti-PD-L1) treatment. The V call is TRBV6-5, the J call TRBJ1-2, with TRBD1 identical over 7 bases. CDR3 sequence reads: CASSTQTGTIYGYTF. Here the CDR3 DNA reads TGTGCCAGCAGTACCCAGACAGGGACGATCTATGGCTACACCTTC.